The TCR beta chain described here comes from a study of blood T cell repertoires in COVID-19. V was pared by 0 bases and J by 8 bases, with 6 bases of the junction left unmatched. CDR1 and CDR2 from the germline V gene are LNHDA and SQIVND (reference sequence). The CDR3 has 15 amino acids. Original processing notes: The authors estimated nucleated cell counts from reference gene primer amplification. TCRdb's table, derived via immunoSEQ multiplex PCR, lists solely in-frame clones and lacks some. V, J and clone size are those of that table, while D and trimming were read from the DNA. This table has some 180,000 clones, roughly nine tenths appearing once.

The specimen was peripheral blood. This clonotype was sampled from a man aged 60 to 75 with active or convalescent COVID-19. The J gene is TRBJ1-4, the V gene TRBV19; 7 nucleotides match TRBD1. The CDR3 here is CASSIEGRGVEKLFF. Written as DNA, the CDR3 is TGTGCCAGTAGTATAGAGGGCAGGGGGGTCGAAAAACTGTTTTTT.